The present T cell receptor beta chain was sequenced within a study of identical twins. Study observations and caveats: Conclusions were based on cross-sectional statistical analysis, without following the same donors.

Trimming stripped 0 bases from V and 10 bases from J, with 10 bases between. CDR3 length: 13 amino acids. The germline V gene has CDR1 KGHSH and CDR2 LQKENI. Details on this clonotype: Antigen unknown.

With template switching, a universal primer site was added, and the cDNA carried unique molecular identifiers. One entry per CDR3 protein, called by TCRdb with MiXCR from the 5' RACE reads. Found here are approximately 670,000 distinct CDR3 sequences, roughly 6% of them singletons; the top ten hold about 2%. The J gene is TRBJ2-1, the V gene TRBV18; D ambiguous. This TCR was recovered from a man younger than 30 in good health. The sequencing input was naive T cells sorted from blood. CDR3 sequence: CASSPPNVGEQFF. The CDR3 DNA follows: TGTGCCAGCTCACCACCGAACGTCGGGGAGCAGTTCTTC.